This paragraph covers one T cell receptor (beta chain) sequence. Produced via immunoSEQ multiplex PCR; TCRdb's table is partial and in-frame only. There are approximately 30,000 clones in the sample; approximately 89% occur only once, and over 9.5% lies in the top ten. This entry belongs to a study of T cell changes during pregnancy in multiple sclerosis. Germline V gene sequence: CDR1 SGHDT, CDR2 YYEEEE. Trimming took 2 bases from V and 0 from J, leaving 12 bases between them. The CDR3 is 15 residues long. Sequenced here: CD8+ T cells from peripheral blood mononuclear cells, sampled in the second trimester of pregnancy. The chain employs TRBV5-6 and TRBJ2-7; D might be TRBD2 (6 bases). This clonotype originated in a female donor with multiple sclerosis, enrolled in a pregnancy study. The CDR3 coding sequence is TGTGCCAGCAGCTTAGGCGCCGGGAGCTCCTACGAGCAGTACTTC. As protein: CASSLGAGSSYEQYF.